Listed below are T cell receptor beta chains from one sample, sequenced in a study of T cells in narcolepsy. Sequenced by immunoSEQ multiplex PCR; TCRdb stores in-frame clones only, minus some. The sample lists 15,000 to 20,000 clones; more than 75% were seen once. Input material: memory (CD45RA-) CD4+ T cells from blood. These receptors were collected from a human donor in good health. Both conserved end residues are part of each CDR3. The D gene is left open where the match is weak. Part of the rows lack a size; the others show once, few, many or a class for expanded clones.

abundance,d_gene,v_gene,j_gene,CDR3aa,CDR3nt
-,-,TRBV30,TRBJ1-2,CAWASDRIYGYTF,TGTGCCTGGGCCAGCGACAGGATCTATGGCTACACCTTC
once,TRBD1,TRBV11-2,TRBJ1-2,CASSPITGANGYTF,TGTGCCAGCAGCCCCATAACAGGGGCCAATGGCTACACCTTC
-,-,TRBV9,TRBJ1-1,CASSPNPQGGTEAFF,TGTGCCAGCAGCCCAAACCCCCAAGGGGGGACTGAAGCTTTCTTT
-,TRBD2,TRBV4-1,TRBJ2-3,CASSREAGAPDTQYF,TGCGCCAGCAGCCGAGAAGCGGGAGCCCCGGATACGCAGTATTTT
-,-,TRBV7-9,TRBJ2-7,CASGDGSYEQYF,TGTGCCAGCGGGGACGGATCCTACGAGCAGTACTTC
-,-,TRBV10-3,TRBJ1-2,CAARSDRVGYGYTF,TGTGCCGCCAGATCCGATCGGGTTGGCTATGGCTACACCTTC
-,-,TRBV19,TRBJ2-7,CASKKNADYEQYF,TGTGCCAGTAAAAAGAATGCGGACTACGAGCAGTACTTC
-,TRBD2,TRBV5-1,TRBJ2-7,CASSSNSGTSGFYEQYF,TGCGCCAGCAGCTCCAATTCGGGGACTAGCGGTTTCTACGAGCAGTACTTC
-,-,TRBV2,TRBJ1-5,CASSERGLQPQHF,TGTGCCAGCAGTGAAAGGGGTCTTCAGCCCCAGCATTTT
-,-,TRBV6-5,TRBJ1-1,CASRTGELNTEAFF,TGTGCCAGCAGAACCGGGGAATTGAACACTGAAGCTTTCTTT
-,TRBD2,TRBV5-1,TRBJ2-3,CASSFAAGGSTDTQYF,TGCGCCAGCAGCTTTGCAGCGGGGGGTAGCACAGATACGCAGTATTTT
-,-,TRBV28,TRBJ2-5,CASSLPVSEAVETQYF,TGTGCCAGCAGTCTCCCTGTTTCCGAGGCAGTGGAGACCCAGTACTTC
-,-,TRBV9,TRBJ1-1,CASSLRMNTEAFF,TGTGCCAGCAGTCTTCGCATGAACACTGAAGCTTTCTTT
-,TRBD1,TRBV5-1,TRBJ1-1,CASSGVQGEAFF,TGCGCCAGCAGTGGGGTACAGGGGGAGGCTTTCTTT
few,-,TRBV2,TRBJ2-2,CASSGQMNTGELFF,TGTGCCAGCAGTGGACAGATGAACACCGGGGAGCTGTTTTTT
once,-,TRBV9,TRBJ2-1,CASSDILLNEQFF,TGTGCCAGCAGCGACATTCTACTCAATGAGCAGTTCTTC
-,-,TRBV21-1,TRBJ2-1,CASSKGRGWSSYNEQFF,TGTGCCAGCAGCAAGGGCAGGGGCTGGAGCTCCTACAATGAGCAGTTCTTC
once,-,TRBV5-8,TRBJ1-3,CASSLFAGTGSGNTIYF,TGTGCCAGCAGCTTGTTTGCAGGCACAGGCTCTGGAAACACCATATATTTT
-,-,TRBV7-8,TRBJ2-5,CASSGETQYF,TGTGCCAGCTCTGGAGAGACCCAGTACTTC
-,-,TRBV29-1,TRBJ2-7,CSAWTSSYEQYF,TGCAGCGCTTGGACCTCATCCTACGAGCAGTACTTC
-,TRBD1,TRBV10-3,TRBJ1-2,CAIRPGQEYGYTF,TGTGCCATCAGGCCAGGACAGGAGTATGGCTACACCTTC
-,TRBD1,TRBV14,TRBJ1-6,CASSSGQVNNSPLHF,TGTGCCAGCAGCTCAGGACAGGTTAACAATTCACCCCTCCACTTT